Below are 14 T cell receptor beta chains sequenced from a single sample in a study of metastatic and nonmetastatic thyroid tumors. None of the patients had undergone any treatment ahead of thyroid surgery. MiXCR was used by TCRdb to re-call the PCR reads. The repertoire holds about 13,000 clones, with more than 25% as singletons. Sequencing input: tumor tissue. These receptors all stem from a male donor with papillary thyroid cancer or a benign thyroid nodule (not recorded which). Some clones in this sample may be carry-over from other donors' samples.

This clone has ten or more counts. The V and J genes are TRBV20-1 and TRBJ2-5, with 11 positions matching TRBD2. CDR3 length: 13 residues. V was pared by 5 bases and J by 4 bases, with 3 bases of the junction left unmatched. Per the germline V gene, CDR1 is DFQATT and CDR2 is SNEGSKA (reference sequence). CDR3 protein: CSALAGGRETQYF. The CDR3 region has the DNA TGCAGTGCTCTAGCGGGAGGACGAGAGACCCAGTACTTC.

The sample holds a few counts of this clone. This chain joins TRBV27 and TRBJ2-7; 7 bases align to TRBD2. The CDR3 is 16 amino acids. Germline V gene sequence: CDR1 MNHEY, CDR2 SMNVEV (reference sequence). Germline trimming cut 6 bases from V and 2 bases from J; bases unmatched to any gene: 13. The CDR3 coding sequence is TGTGCCAGCAGCCGCACGATAACTAGCGCTGCCTACGAGCAGTACTTC. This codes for CASSRTITSAAYEQYF.

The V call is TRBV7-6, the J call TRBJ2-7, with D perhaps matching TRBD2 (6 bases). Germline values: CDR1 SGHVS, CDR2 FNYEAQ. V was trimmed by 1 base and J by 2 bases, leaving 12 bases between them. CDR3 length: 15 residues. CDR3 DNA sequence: TGTGCCAGCAGCTTAGGGGTTAGCGGAACCTACGAGCAGTACTTC. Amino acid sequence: CASSLGVSGTYEQYF.

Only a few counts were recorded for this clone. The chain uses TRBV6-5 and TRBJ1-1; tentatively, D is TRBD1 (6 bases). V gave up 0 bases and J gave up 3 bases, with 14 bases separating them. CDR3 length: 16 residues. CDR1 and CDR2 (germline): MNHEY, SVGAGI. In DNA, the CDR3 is TGTGCCAGCAGTTACTCGAGTCAGGGGTTGGACACTGAAGCTTTCTTT. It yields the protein CASSYSSQGLDTEAFF.

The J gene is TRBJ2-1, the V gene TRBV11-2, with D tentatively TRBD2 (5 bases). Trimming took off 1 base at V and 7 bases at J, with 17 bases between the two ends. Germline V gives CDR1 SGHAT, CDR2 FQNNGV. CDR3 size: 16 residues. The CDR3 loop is CASSLGGLAGRNEQFF. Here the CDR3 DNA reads TGTGCCAGCAGCTTAGGAGGGTTGGCAGGTAGGAATGAGCAGTTCTTC.

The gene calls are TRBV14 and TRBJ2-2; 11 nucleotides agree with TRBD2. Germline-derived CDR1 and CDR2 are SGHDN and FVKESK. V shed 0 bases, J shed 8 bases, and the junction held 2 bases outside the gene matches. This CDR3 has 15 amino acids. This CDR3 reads CASSQELAGAGELFF. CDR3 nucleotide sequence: TGTGCCAGCAGCCAAGAACTAGCGGGAGCGGGGGAGCTGTTTTTT.

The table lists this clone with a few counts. The CDR3 loop reads CASYRRGVGYTF. CDR3 in DNA: TGTGCCAGTTATCGGAGAGGTGTGGGCTACACCTTC. The rearrangement uses TRBV6-2 or TRBV6-3 and TRBJ1-2; D is unresolved. Germline CDR1 is MNHEY and CDR2 is SVGEGT. Trimming left V 9 bases short and J 8 bases short, with 16 bases between. This CDR3 has 12 residues.

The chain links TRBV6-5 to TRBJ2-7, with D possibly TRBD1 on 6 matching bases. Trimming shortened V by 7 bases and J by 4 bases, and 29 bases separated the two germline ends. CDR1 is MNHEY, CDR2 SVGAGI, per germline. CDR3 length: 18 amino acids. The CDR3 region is CASTEVTGSKRRPYEQYF. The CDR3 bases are TGTGCCAGCACCGAGGTGACAGGAAGTAAGAGACGACCATACGAGCAGTACTTC.

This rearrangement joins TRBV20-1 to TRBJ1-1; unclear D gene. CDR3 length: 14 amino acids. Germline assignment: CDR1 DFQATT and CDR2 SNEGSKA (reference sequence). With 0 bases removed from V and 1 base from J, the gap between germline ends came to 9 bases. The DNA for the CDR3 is TGCAGTGCTAGAGATCAACAGCAGAACACTGAAGCTTTCTTT. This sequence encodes CSARDQQQNTEAFF.

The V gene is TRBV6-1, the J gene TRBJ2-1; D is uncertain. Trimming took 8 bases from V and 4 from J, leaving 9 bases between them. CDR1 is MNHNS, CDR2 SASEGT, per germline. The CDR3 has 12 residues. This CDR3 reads CASRKSYNEQFF. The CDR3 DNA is TGTGCCAGCCGAAAGTCGTACAATGAGCAGTTCTTC.

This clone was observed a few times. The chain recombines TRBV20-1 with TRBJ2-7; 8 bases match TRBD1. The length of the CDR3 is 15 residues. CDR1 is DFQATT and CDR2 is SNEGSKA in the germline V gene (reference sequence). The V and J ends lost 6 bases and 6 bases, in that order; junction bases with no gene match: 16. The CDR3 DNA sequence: TGCAGTGCCCTCGAACCAAGACAGGGGCATGGCGAGCAGTACTTC. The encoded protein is CSALEPRQGHGEQYF.

CDR3 DNA sequence: TGCGCCAGCAAACATGGGGCATCGTCTGGGGCCAACGTCCTGACTTTC. Its protein is CASKHGASSGANVLTF. V is TRBV4-1 and J is TRBJ2-6; D might be TRBD1 (5 bases). CDR1 MGHRA and CDR2 YSYEKL come from the germline V gene. This CDR3 comprises 16 residues. V lost 7 bases, J lost 1 base, and 14 bases lay in between.

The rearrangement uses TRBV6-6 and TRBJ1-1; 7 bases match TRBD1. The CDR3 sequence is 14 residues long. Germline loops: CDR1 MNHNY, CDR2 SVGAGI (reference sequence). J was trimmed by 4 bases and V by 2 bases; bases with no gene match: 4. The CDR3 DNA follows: TGTGCCAGCAGTTACGAGGGGGCGGTCACTGAAGCTTTCTTT. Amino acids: CASSYEGAVTEAFF.

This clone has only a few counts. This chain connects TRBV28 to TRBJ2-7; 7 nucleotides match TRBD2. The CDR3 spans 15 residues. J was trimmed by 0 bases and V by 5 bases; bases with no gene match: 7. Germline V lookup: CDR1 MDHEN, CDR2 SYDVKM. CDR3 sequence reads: CASSPERGVSYEQYF. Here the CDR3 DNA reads TGTGCCAGCAGTCCTGAGCGGGGTGTCTCCTACGAGCAGTACTTC. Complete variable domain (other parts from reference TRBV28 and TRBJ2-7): DVKVTQSSRYLVKRTGEKVFLECVQDMDHENMFWYRQDPGLGLRLIYFSYDVKMKEKGDIPEGYSVSREKKERFSLILESASTNQTSMYLCASSPERGVSYEQYFGPGTRLTVT.